This record concerns one TCR beta chain sequence. Its matching antigen is unknown. These data come from a study of monozygotic twins with inflammatory bowel disease. Points from the study as a whole: Nothing supported a single strong signal or clonotype that was associated with IBD.

Per sample, reverse transcription was split into eight reactions. After re-calling the 5' RACE reads, TCRdb lists one entry per CDR3 protein, DNA absent. This repertoire includes 110,000 to 150,000 distinct CDR3 sequences. Per germline, CDR1 MNHEY and CDR2 SVGAGI. This CDR3 region has 15 residues. Blood samples of 2 to 3 ml were drawn from every donor. The TCR originated in a human donor with ulcerative colitis or Crohn's disease, or a healthy co-twin of an affected twin (not recorded which). The sample was blood. V gene TRBV6-5 combines with J gene TRBJ1-1; TCRdb proposes TRBD1, but this gene call is untestable without DNA. CDR3: CASSRDRPMNTEAFF.